This is a list of T cell receptor beta chains from one sample in a study of vaccination effects on CD4 cells after COVID-19. Some clones are missing from TCRdb's copy, which holds only in-frame ones; the method was immunoSEQ multiplex PCR. The profile shows around 54,000 clones, roughly 76% of them singletons. No cognate antigen is known for these TCRs. The starting material was CD4+ T cells from PBMCs cultured with HCoV-229E spike peptides, obtained before COVID-19 vaccination. These receptors were obtained from a human donor who received a COVID-19 vaccine. Each CDR3 is given with its conserved first and last residue. Each record gives: J gene, V gene, clone size, D gene, CDR3 DNA, CDR3 protein. D genes are given only for firm matches. Clone size is shown for a subset of rows, as once, few, many or a class of expanded clone.

j_call: TRBJ2-5; v_call: TRBV6-5; clone_size: NA; d_call: NA; cdr3_nt: TGTGCCAGCGGCCGGCGGGTCACAGAGACCCAGTACTTC; cdr3_aa: CASGRRVTETQYF
j_call: TRBJ2-1; v_call: TRBV5-1; clone_size: NA; d_call: NA; cdr3_nt: TGCGCCAGCCGACGCCGGGGAATAGGTGGGCTCCTTTCCTACAATGAGCAGTTCTTC; cdr3_aa: CASRRRGIGGLLSYNEQFF
j_call: TRBJ2-3; v_call: TRBV29-1; clone_size: NA; d_call: TRBD2; cdr3_nt: TGCAGCGTTCCTGGGGGTAGCGGGGTCACAGATACGCAGTATTTT; cdr3_aa: CSVPGGSGVTDTQYF
j_call: TRBJ2-3; v_call: TRBV5-1; clone_size: NA; d_call: TRBD2; cdr3_nt: TGCGCCAGCAGCTTGGGGCGGGGGGTATCAGATACGCAGTATTTT; cdr3_aa: CASSLGRGVSDTQYF
j_call: TRBJ1-1; v_call: TRBV6-5; clone_size: NA; d_call: TRBD1; cdr3_nt: TGTGCCAGCAGGAACAGGGGAAACACTGAAGCTTTCTTT; cdr3_aa: CASRNRGNTEAFF
j_call: TRBJ2-3; v_call: TRBV6-2/TRBV6-3; clone_size: once; d_call: TRBD2; cdr3_nt: TGTGCCAGCAGTTACTCCCGGACTAGCGGGGACACAGATACGCAGTATTTT; cdr3_aa: CASSYSRTSGDTDTQYF
j_call: TRBJ1-2; v_call: TRBV30; clone_size: few; d_call: NA; cdr3_nt: TGTGCCTGGAGTGTATGGAGGGGCACCTATGGCTACACCTTC; cdr3_aa: CAWSVWRGTYGYTF
j_call: TRBJ2-1; v_call: TRBV5-8; clone_size: NA; d_call: TRBD2; cdr3_nt: TGTGCCACCCACCGGGCTAGCGGGGCCCATGAGCAGTTCTTC; cdr3_aa: CATHRASGAHEQFF
j_call: TRBJ2-3; v_call: TRBV5-1; clone_size: NA; d_call: TRBD2; cdr3_nt: TGCGCCAGCAGCTTGGGACTAGCGGACAACACAGATACGCAGTATTTT; cdr3_aa: CASSLGLADNTDTQYF
j_call: TRBJ2-2; v_call: TRBV5-1; clone_size: NA; d_call: TRBD2; cdr3_nt: TGCGCCAGCAGTGAGGGACTAAGTAACACCGGGGAGCTGTTTTTT; cdr3_aa: CASSEGLSNTGELFF
j_call: TRBJ2-3; v_call: TRBV5-5; clone_size: NA; d_call: TRBD1; cdr3_nt: TGTGCCAGCAGCTTGAGGGGGCTTCCTAGCACAGATACGCAGTATTTT; cdr3_aa: CASSLRGLPSTDTQYF
j_call: TRBJ1-5; v_call: TRBV5-6; clone_size: NA; d_call: NA; cdr3_nt: TGTGCCAGCAGCCACGGGACATTAAGCAATCAGCCCCAGCATTTT; cdr3_aa: CASSHGTLSNQPQHF
j_call: TRBJ2-5; v_call: TRBV19; clone_size: NA; d_call: TRBD1; cdr3_nt: TGTGCCAGTAGTCGCGGGACAGGGGTAGTTGCAGAGACCCAGTACTTC; cdr3_aa: CASSRGTGVVAETQYF
j_call: TRBJ1-2; v_call: TRBV7-2; clone_size: NA; d_call: NA; cdr3_nt: TGTGCCAGCAGCCTGCTAGGGTTTGGCTACACCTTC; cdr3_aa: CASSLLGFGYTF
j_call: TRBJ1-2; v_call: TRBV7-2; clone_size: NA; d_call: TRBD1; cdr3_nt: TGTGCCAGCAGCTCACGGACAGGGGGCCACTATGGCTACACCTTC; cdr3_aa: CASSSRTGGHYGYTF
j_call: TRBJ2-5; v_call: TRBV18; clone_size: NA; d_call: NA; cdr3_nt: TGTGCCAGCTCACCCCACCCCTCGGAGACCCAGTACTTC; cdr3_aa: CASSPHPSETQYF
j_call: TRBJ2-5; v_call: TRBV5-4; clone_size: NA; d_call: NA; cdr3_nt: TGTGCCAGCAGCTCAATCAGGGATGAGGGGGAGACCCAGTACTTC; cdr3_aa: CASSSIRDEGETQYF
j_call: TRBJ1-4; v_call: TRBV29-1; clone_size: few; d_call: NA; cdr3_nt: TGCAGCGCCTCCTCCAGCTCCCGAGGTAATGAAAAACTGTTTTTT; cdr3_aa: CSASSSSRGNEKLFF
j_call: TRBJ1-5; v_call: TRBV6-5; clone_size: NA; d_call: NA; cdr3_nt: TGTGCCAGCAGTTACCGAAAAAATCAGCCCCAGCATTTT; cdr3_aa: CASSYRKNQPQHF
j_call: TRBJ2-1; v_call: TRBV12-3/TRBV12-4; clone_size: NA; d_call: NA; cdr3_nt: TGTGCCAGCACCCGGGGGGCCAATGAGCAGTTCTTC; cdr3_aa: CASTRGANEQFF
j_call: TRBJ1-5; v_call: TRBV28; clone_size: NA; d_call: TRBD1; cdr3_nt: TGTGCCAGCAGGATTGGACAGGGCGGTCAGCCCCAGCATTTT; cdr3_aa: CASRIGQGGQPQHF
j_call: TRBJ2-3; v_call: TRBV7-9; clone_size: NA; d_call: NA; cdr3_nt: TGTGCCAGCAGCAAAACTATCACAGCTAGCACAGATACGCAGTATTTT; cdr3_aa: CASSKTITASTDTQYF
j_call: TRBJ2-5; v_call: TRBV24-1; clone_size: once; d_call: TRBD1; cdr3_nt: TGTGCCACCAGTGCCCCCAAGGGGGCTGTGGGGGAGACCCAGTACTTC; cdr3_aa: CATSAPKGAVGETQYF
j_call: TRBJ1-6; v_call: TRBV7-3; clone_size: NA; d_call: NA; cdr3_nt: TGTGCCAGCAGCCGGCATGGGAGGTCTGCGGGGGGGAATTCACCCCTCCACTTT; cdr3_aa: CASSRHGRSAGGNSPLHF
j_call: TRBJ2-2; v_call: TRBV19; clone_size: NA; d_call: NA; cdr3_nt: TGTGCCAGTAGTAACCCGGCCGGGACCGGGGAGCTGTTTTTT; cdr3_aa: CASSNPAGTGELFF
j_call: TRBJ2-1; v_call: TRBV24-1; clone_size: NA; d_call: TRBD1; cdr3_nt: TGTGCCACCAGTGATTGGGGACAGGGGCCTGAGCAGTTCTTC; cdr3_aa: CATSDWGQGPEQFF
j_call: TRBJ2-1; v_call: TRBV5-8; clone_size: NA; d_call: TRBD2; cdr3_nt: TGTGCCAGCCCTCCGGGACTAGCGGGGGGCCTGAGCTCCTACAATGAGCAGTTCTTC; cdr3_aa: CASPPGLAGGLSSYNEQFF
j_call: TRBJ1-1; v_call: TRBV6-1; clone_size: NA; d_call: NA; cdr3_nt: TGTGCCAGCAGTGATTCCTGGGGAAACACTGAAGCTTTCTTT; cdr3_aa: CASSDSWGNTEAFF
j_call: TRBJ2-3; v_call: TRBV19; clone_size: NA; d_call: TRBD1; cdr3_nt: TGTGCCAGTAGTCCTAGACAGGGGAAAAGCACAGATACGCAGTATTTT; cdr3_aa: CASSPRQGKSTDTQYF
j_call: TRBJ1-2; v_call: TRBV7-2; clone_size: NA; d_call: NA; cdr3_nt: TGTGCCAGCAGCCCCCCTGGGGGGGGAAGGTATGGCTACACCTTC; cdr3_aa: CASSPPGGGRYGYTF
j_call: TRBJ2-2; v_call: TRBV2; clone_size: NA; d_call: TRBD1; cdr3_nt: TGTGCCAGCAGGCTACGGACAGGGAGCACCGGGGAGCTGTTTTTT; cdr3_aa: CASRLRTGSTGELFF
j_call: TRBJ2-3; v_call: TRBV6-2/TRBV6-3; clone_size: NA; d_call: TRBD2; cdr3_nt: TGTGCCAGCAGTTACTCTAGGCTAGCGGGGGCGCGACTACCCCATACGCAGTATTTT; cdr3_aa: CASSYSRLAGARLPHTQYF
j_call: TRBJ2-5; v_call: TRBV6-1; clone_size: NA; d_call: NA; cdr3_nt: TGTGCCAGCAGTGACAGGGATATGGAGACCCAGTACTTC; cdr3_aa: CASSDRDMETQYF
j_call: TRBJ2-1; v_call: TRBV10-2; clone_size: NA; d_call: NA; cdr3_nt: TGCGCCAGCAGTGAGTCACCCTGGCAGGATGAGCAGTTCTTC; cdr3_aa: CASSESPWQDEQFF
j_call: TRBJ2-2; v_call: TRBV5-5; clone_size: NA; d_call: NA; cdr3_nt: TGTGCCAGCAGCTTGTCAGGGTACGCCGGGGAGCTGTTTTTT; cdr3_aa: CASSLSGYAGELFF
j_call: TRBJ1-3; v_call: TRBV18; clone_size: NA; d_call: TRBD1; cdr3_nt: TGTGCCAGCTCACCTGGGACAGGGAAAACCTCTGGAAACACCATATATTTT; cdr3_aa: CASSPGTGKTSGNTIYF
j_call: TRBJ2-3; v_call: TRBV6-2/TRBV6-3; clone_size: NA; d_call: TRBD2; cdr3_nt: TGTGCCAGCAGTTACAAGGGGACTAGCGGGGGGATTAAAGATACGCAGTATTTT; cdr3_aa: CASSYKGTSGGIKDTQYF
j_call: TRBJ2-5; v_call: TRBV4-1; clone_size: NA; d_call: NA; cdr3_nt: TGCGCCAGCAGCCTCAGGACAAACGATCCTCAAGAGACCCAGTACTTC; cdr3_aa: CASSLRTNDPQETQYF
j_call: TRBJ2-2; v_call: TRBV30; clone_size: NA; d_call: NA; cdr3_nt: TGTGCCTGGAGCTCGCAGAACACCGGGGAGCTGTTTTTT; cdr3_aa: CAWSSQNTGELFF
j_call: TRBJ2-1; v_call: TRBV7-2; clone_size: NA; d_call: TRBD2; cdr3_nt: TGTGCCAGCAGCTCCCTAGCGGGGCCCAGTTACAATGAGCAGTTCTTC; cdr3_aa: CASSSLAGPSYNEQFF
j_call: TRBJ2-3; v_call: TRBV14; clone_size: NA; d_call: NA; cdr3_nt: TGTGCCAGCAGCCAACAAGTCAATACGCAGTATTTT; cdr3_aa: CASSQQVNTQYF
j_call: TRBJ1-5; v_call: TRBV5-8; clone_size: NA; d_call: NA; cdr3_nt: TGTGCCAGCAGCTGGAGTGGAGGGAATCAGCCCCAGCATTTT; cdr3_aa: CASSWSGGNQPQHF
j_call: TRBJ2-3; v_call: TRBV2; clone_size: NA; d_call: NA; cdr3_nt: TGTGCCAGCAGTGACCAAGACAAGAACACAGATACGCAGTATTTT; cdr3_aa: CASSDQDKNTDTQYF
j_call: TRBJ1-4; v_call: TRBV5-1; clone_size: NA; d_call: NA; cdr3_nt: TGCGCCAGCAGCTTGATCGGGGGTGAAAAACTGTTTTTT; cdr3_aa: CASSLIGGEKLFF
j_call: TRBJ2-2; v_call: TRBV11-2; clone_size: NA; d_call: NA; cdr3_nt: TGTGCCAGCAGCTTTTATCAGCGGTGGGACACCGGGGAGCTGTTTTTT; cdr3_aa: CASSFYQRWDTGELFF
j_call: TRBJ2-5; v_call: TRBV4-1; clone_size: NA; d_call: NA; cdr3_nt: TGCGCCAGCAGCCTGAGACAGGTACAAGAGACCCAGTACTTC; cdr3_aa: CASSLRQVQETQYF
j_call: TRBJ1-1; v_call: TRBV27; clone_size: few; d_call: NA; cdr3_nt: TGTGCCAGCAGGTTCGGCAGGGCGAACACTGAAGCTTTCTTT; cdr3_aa: CASRFGRANTEAFF
j_call: TRBJ2-5; v_call: TRBV7-9; clone_size: NA; d_call: TRBD1; cdr3_nt: TGTGCCAGCAGCGGGAGGGACAGGGGCCAAGAGACCCAGTACTTC; cdr3_aa: CASSGRDRGQETQYF
j_call: TRBJ2-2; v_call: TRBV11-2; clone_size: NA; d_call: NA; cdr3_nt: TGTGCCAGCAGCTTAGGGCGGGACACCGGGGAGCTGTTTTTT; cdr3_aa: CASSLGRDTGELFF
j_call: TRBJ2-5; v_call: TRBV7-8; clone_size: once; d_call: TRBD2; cdr3_nt: TGTGCCAGCAGCTCGCGCTGGCGGGGGGGCCCGCAGGGAGAGACCCAGTACTTC; cdr3_aa: CASSSRWRGGPQGETQYF
j_call: TRBJ1-2; v_call: TRBV10-3; clone_size: NA; d_call: NA; cdr3_nt: TGTGCCATCAGTGAGTCCCAGGGATTTGGGGGCTACACCTTC; cdr3_aa: CAISESQGFGGYTF
j_call: TRBJ1-1; v_call: TRBV7-3; clone_size: few; d_call: NA; cdr3_nt: TGTGCCAGCAGCCCCGGGACTTACACTGAAGCTTTCTTT; cdr3_aa: CASSPGTYTEAFF
j_call: TRBJ2-1; v_call: TRBV29-1; clone_size: NA; d_call: NA; cdr3_nt: TGCAGCGTTGGACTGGAAGATGAGCAGTTCTTC; cdr3_aa: CSVGLEDEQFF
j_call: TRBJ2-3; v_call: TRBV7-9; clone_size: NA; d_call: NA; cdr3_nt: TGTGCCAGCAGCCAAAACTATGGCGTAGAAGGGGATACGCAGTATTTT; cdr3_aa: CASSQNYGVEGDTQYF
j_call: TRBJ1-1; v_call: TRBV6-5; clone_size: NA; d_call: NA; cdr3_nt: TGTGCCAGCAGTCCCTCGACAGCCATGAACACTGAAGCTTTCTTT; cdr3_aa: CASSPSTAMNTEAFF
j_call: TRBJ2-1; v_call: TRBV28; clone_size: NA; d_call: NA; cdr3_nt: TGTGCCAGCAGTTTGCAGTTAAATGAGCAGTTCTTC; cdr3_aa: CASSLQLNEQFF
j_call: TRBJ1-6; v_call: TRBV13; clone_size: NA; d_call: TRBD1; cdr3_nt: TGTGCCAGCAGCTTTAGGACAGGGAAGAATTCACCCCTCCACTTT; cdr3_aa: CASSFRTGKNSPLHF
j_call: TRBJ2-2; v_call: TRBV7-3; clone_size: NA; d_call: NA; cdr3_nt: TGTGCCAGCAGCTTAGGTCCGGGACTCAGGAACACCGGGGAGCTGTTTTTT; cdr3_aa: CASSLGPGLRNTGELFF
j_call: TRBJ2-5; v_call: TRBV29-1; clone_size: NA; d_call: TRBD2; cdr3_nt: TGCAGCGTGGCCCCTAGCGGGGGCTCAGAGACCCAGTACTTC; cdr3_aa: CSVAPSGGSETQYF
j_call: TRBJ2-2; v_call: TRBV28; clone_size: once; d_call: TRBD1; cdr3_nt: TGTGCCAGCAGTCATAGGACAGGGTTGAACACCGGGGAGCTGTTTTTT; cdr3_aa: CASSHRTGLNTGELFF